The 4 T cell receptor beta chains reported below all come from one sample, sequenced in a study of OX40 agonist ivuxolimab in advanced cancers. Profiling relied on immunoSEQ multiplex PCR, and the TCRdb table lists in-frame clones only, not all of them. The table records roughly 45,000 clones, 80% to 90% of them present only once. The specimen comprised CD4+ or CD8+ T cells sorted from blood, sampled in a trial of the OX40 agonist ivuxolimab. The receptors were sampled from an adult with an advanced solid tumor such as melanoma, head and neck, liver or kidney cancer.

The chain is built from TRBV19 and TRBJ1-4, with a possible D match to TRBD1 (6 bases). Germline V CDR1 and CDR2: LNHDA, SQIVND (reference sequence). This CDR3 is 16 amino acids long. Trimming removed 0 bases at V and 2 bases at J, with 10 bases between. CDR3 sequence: CASSIEGAATNEKLFF. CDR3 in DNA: TGTGCCAGTAGTATAGAGGGGGCCGCCACTAATGAAAAACTGTTTTTT.

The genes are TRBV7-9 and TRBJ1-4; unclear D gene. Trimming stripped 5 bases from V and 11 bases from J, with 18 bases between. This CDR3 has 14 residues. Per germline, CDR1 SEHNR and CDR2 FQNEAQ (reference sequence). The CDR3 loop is CASSRDVIEGKLFF. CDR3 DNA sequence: TGTGCCAGCAGCCGCGATGTTATCGAAGGGAAACTGTTTTTT.

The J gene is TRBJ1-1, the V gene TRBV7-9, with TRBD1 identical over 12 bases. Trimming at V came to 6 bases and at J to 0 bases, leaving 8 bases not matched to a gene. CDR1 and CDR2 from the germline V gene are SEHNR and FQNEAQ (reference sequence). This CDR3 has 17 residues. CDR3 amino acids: CASSPLGQGAVNTEAFF. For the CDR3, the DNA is TGTGCCAGCAGTCCTTTGGGACAGGGGGCAGTGAACACTGAAGCTTTCTTT.

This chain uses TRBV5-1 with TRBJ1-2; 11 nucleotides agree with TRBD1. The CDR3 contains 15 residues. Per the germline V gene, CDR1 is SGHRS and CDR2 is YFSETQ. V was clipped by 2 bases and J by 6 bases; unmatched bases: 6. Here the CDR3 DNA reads TGCGCCAGCAGCTTAGGACAGGGGGCGCAGAATGGCTACACCTTC. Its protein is CASSLGQGAQNGYTF.